Each of the 8 T cell receptor beta chains below was sequenced from the same sample in a study of response to subunit inactivated influenza vaccine. In TCRdb, the RT-PCR reads were re-called with MiXCR into one record per CDR3 protein. The sample shows about 520,000 distinct CDR3 sequences, about 25% of them seen only once. Specimen: CD4+ T cells sorted from PBMCs, collected more than 4 days after vaccination. These receptors all stem from a man in his forties or fifties who received an inactivated influenza vaccine.

Notes on this clonotype: Given a much more abundant clone one base away, this may be a read error. CDR3 in DNA: TGTGCCGGCAGTTTACCGGGTACTGAAGCTTTCTTT. It encodes CAGSLPGTEAFF. This chain uses TRBV28 with TRBJ1-1; D gene unclear. The CDR3 is 12 residues long. The V gene's germline CDR1 is MDHEN and CDR2 SYDVKM.

This chain connects TRBV7-3 to TRBJ2-1, with a possible D match to TRBD2 (7 bases). Germline V CDR1 and CDR2: SGHTA, FQGTGA. The CDR3 length is 16 residues. V was trimmed by 2 bases and J by 7 bases, leaving 18 bases between them. CDR3 protein: CASSLLGAGVFNEQFF. The CDR3 DNA is TGTGCCAGCAGCTTACTGGGGGCGGGAGTTTTTAATGAGCAGTTCTTC.

This clonotype was counted ten times or more. V usage is TRBV7-2 and J usage is TRBJ1-1; TRBD1 aligns across 9 bases. Germline lookup yields CDR1 SGHTA and CDR2 FQGNSA. The CDR3 covers 15 residues. V lost 0 bases, J lost 7 bases, and 6 bases stayed unmatched. The CDR3 DNA follows: TGTGCCAGCAGCTTAGCGCCTGGGACAGGGAGTGAAGCTTTCTTT. Translation gives CASSLAPGTGSEAFF.

This clonotype came up a few times. The chain couples TRBV18 to TRBJ1-1; D is uncertain. V was trimmed by 6 bases and J by 0 bases, leaving 14 bases between them. The germline CDR1 and CDR2 sequences are KGHSH and LQKENI. The CDR3 length is 15 residues. The CDR3 is CASSAPRTMNTEAFF. CDR3 sequence (DNA): TGTGCCAGCTCGGCCCCCAGAACCATGAACACTGAAGCTTTCTTT.

This sequence joins TRBV7-2 and TRBJ2-5; 10 nucleotides line up with TRBD1. The CDR3 is made up of 15 amino acids. V dropped 5 bases and J dropped 5; count of bases not matched to a gene: 8. CDR1 is SGHTA and CDR2 is FQGNSA in the germline V gene. Written as DNA, the CDR3 is TGTGCCAGCAGCCCCCGGACAGGGGGAAAGGAGACCCAGTACTTC. Encoded protein: CASSPRTGGKETQYF.

This clonotype has just a few counts. The V gene is TRBV5-5, the J gene TRBJ1-4; D ambiguous. The V gene's germline CDR1 is SGHKS and CDR2 YYEKEE (reference sequence). CDR3 length equals 14 residues. The V gene lost 0 bases and the J gene lost 4 bases, with 7 bases spanning the gap. CDR3 sequence: CASSLVQSNEKLFF. The CDR3 region has the DNA TGTGCCAGCAGCTTGGTACAGAGTAATGAAAAACTGTTTTTT.

V usage is TRBV24-1 and J usage is TRBJ2-3; no clear D gene. Trimming removed 8 bases at V and 2 bases at J, with 10 bases between. The germline CDR1 and CDR2 sequences are KGHDR and SFDVKD. The CDR3 covers 13 residues. CDR3: CATTDGLTDTQYF. The CDR3 region has the DNA TGTGCCACCACGGACGGTCTCACAGATACGCAGTATTTT.

The genes are TRBV24-1 and TRBJ2-5; 9 positions match TRBD2. The CDR3 contains 17 residues. J lost 1 base, V lost 4 bases, and 9 bases had no gene match. CDR1 and CDR2 from the germline V gene are KGHDR and SFDVKD. CDR3 amino acids: CATSERTSESLQETQYF. The CDR3, as DNA: TGTGCCACCAGTGAGAGGACTAGCGAATCCCTCCAAGAGACCCAGTACTTC.